Only a few counts were recorded for the clone carrying this T cell receptor beta chain. The sample is drawn from a study of T cell changes during pregnancy in multiple sclerosis. TCRdb's copy holds only in-frame clones and misses some; the assay was immunoSEQ multiplex PCR. Among tens of thousands of clones listed, about nine tenths were seen once. Material: CD4+ T cells from peripheral blood mononuclear cells, obtained in the third trimester of pregnancy. The source is a female donor with multiple sclerosis, enrolled in a pregnancy study.

The CDR3 coding sequence is TGCGCCAGCAGCCTGACAGCAGATGAAGCTTTCTTT. Protein: CASSLTADEAFF. The V call is TRBV5-1, the J call TRBJ1-1; the D gene is possibly TRBD1 (5 bases). The CDR3 is made up of 12 amino acids. In germline, CDR1 is SGHRS, CDR2 YFSETQ. Trimming pared 4 bases from V and 7 bases from J, leaving 11 bases between. Full variable domain (outside the CDR3, taken from reference TRBV5-1 and TRBJ1-1): KAGVTQTPRYLIKTRGQQVTLSCSPISGHRSVSWYQQTPGQGLQFLFEYFSETQRNKGNFPGRFSGRQFSNSRSEMNVSTLELGDSALYLCASSLTADEAFFGQGTRLTVV.